The 10 T cell receptor beta chains below all came from one sample that was sequenced in a study of blood T cells in healthy people across ages. Using a J-beta primer mix together with a sample-barcoded 5' primer, a second PCR was run for roughly 6 to 11 cycles. TCRdb re-called the 5' RACE reads through MiXCR, storing one row per CDR3 protein. This sample yields about 720,000 distinct CDR3 sequences, of which about 24% are seen a single time; around 22% belongs to the top ten. Sequenced material: blood. Receptor source: a man between 70 and 80 years old in good health.

This chain joins TRBV20-1 and TRBJ1-2, with D maybe TRBD1 (5 bases). The CDR3 is 12 amino acids. The V end lost 5 bases, the J end lost 3 bases, and 10 bases lay between the germline ends. Germline assignment: CDR1 DFQATT and CDR2 SNEGSKA (reference sequence). This CDR3 reads CSAGGRYYGYTF. CDR3 nucleotides: TGCAGTGCTGGGGGACGGTACTATGGCTACACCTTC.

This clonotype has ten or more counts. The genes are TRBV29-1 and TRBJ1-3; D gene unclear. The CDR3 covers 16 residues. Germline values: CDR1 SQVTM, CDR2 ANQGSEA. The V end lost 6 bases, the J end lost 2 bases, and 20 bases lay between the germline ends. The CDR3: CSVRPDTLSTGNTIYF. DNA for the CDR3: TGCAGCGTCCGCCCAGACACCCTGTCAACTGGAAACACCATATATTTT.

This clonotype showed up many times. This chain links TRBV15 with TRBJ2-3, with 9 bases that match TRBD1. CDR3 length equals 16 residues. The germline gives CDR1 LNHNV, CDR2 YYDKDF (reference sequence). Trimming cost V 2 bases and J 4 bases; bases outside gene matches: 7. CDR3 in DNA: TGTGCCACCAGCAGAAGAAACAGGGGGCGCCCAGATACGCAGTATTTT. Translating gives CATSRRNRGRPDTQYF.

This CDR3 reads CSARDAGGLDEQYV. In nucleotides, the CDR3 is TGCAGTGCTAGAGATGCGGGCGGATTGGACGAGCAGTACGTC. J is TRBJ2-7 and V is TRBV20-1; D may be TRBD2 (5 bases). The CDR3 sequence is 14 residues long. The V and J ends lost 0 bases and 5 bases respectively, with 14 bases between them. Germline V gene sequence: CDR1 DFQATT, CDR2 SNEGSKA (reference sequence).

The CDR3 loop is CASSPEQGAYYGYTF. The CDR3 DNA reads TGTGCCAGCAGCCCAGAGCAGGGGGCGTACTATGGCTACACCTTC. The V gene is TRBV7-9, the J gene TRBJ1-2, with 8 bases fitting TRBD1. V lost 5 bases, J lost 3 bases, and 8 bases stayed unmatched. The CDR3 is made up of 15 amino acids. Germline CDR1 SEHNR, CDR2 FQNEAQ (reference sequence).

The V call is TRBV5-1, the J call TRBJ2-7; a weak D match, TRBD1 (6 bases). Matching the DNA end better, TRBJ2-1 makes the J call doubtful. The CDR3 spans 14 residues. CDR1 SGHRS and CDR2 YFSETQ come from the germline V gene. The CDR3 loop reads CASSSWGLYNEQFF. The CDR3 nucleotides are TGCGCCAGCAGCTCGTGGGGGCTCTACAATGAGCAGTTCTTC.

The rearrangement uses TRBV2 and TRBJ1-1; 9 nucleotides align to TRBD1. Losses at the gene ends were 8 bases for V and 6 bases for J; bases not matched to a gene: 4. Per the germline V gene, CDR1 is SNHLY and CDR2 is FYNNEI. CDR3 length: 12 residues. CDR3 protein: CASVRQGAEAFF. DNA for the CDR3: TGTGCCAGCGTGAGACAGGGGGCTGAAGCTTTCTTT.

This clonotype has only a few counts. The chain is built from TRBV5-1 and TRBJ2-7; D perhaps matches TRBD2 (6 bases). V was trimmed by 4 bases and J by 5 bases, leaving 16 bases between them. The CDR3 loop spans 14 amino acids. CDR1 and CDR2 from the germline V gene are SGHRS and YFSETQ. The CDR3 region has the DNA TGCGCCAGCAGCGAGACTAGTCTTTCGGACGAGCAGTACTTC. It translates to CASSETSLSDEQYF.

This clonotype was seen a handful of times. The chain has TRBV14 and TRBJ1-2, with 8 bases that match TRBD1. The CDR3 extends over 13 amino acids. With V trimmed by 0 bases and J by 14 bases, 8 bases remained unmatched. Germline-derived CDR1 and CDR2 are SGHDN and FVKESK. CDR3 nucleotide sequence: TGTGCCAGCAGCCAAGATGCCCGGGACAGGAAAACCTTC. Translating gives CASSQDARDRKTF.

The chain employs TRBV5-1 and TRBJ1-2; 7 bases fit TRBD1. After removal of 3 bases from V and 8 bases from J, the junction contained 7 bases not matched to a gene. CDR3 length: 13 amino acids. The V gene's germline CDR1 is SGHRS and CDR2 YFSETQ. The CDR3 DNA sequence: TGCGCCAGCAGCTACCAGGGGGACGGCGGCTACACCTTC. Protein product: CASSYQGDGGYTF.